The entry below describes one TCR beta chain. What it recognizes is unknown. These data are taken from a study of shared clonotypes between healthy human individuals. Study-level findings and limits: Sharing of clonotypes among donors was expected to vary with sequencing depth. Relative to memory subsets, naive subsets generally showed larger estimated richness.

Some clones are missing from TCRdb's copy, which holds only in-frame ones; the method was immunoSEQ multiplex PCR. The sample carries roughly 2.5 million clones, around 90% recorded once. The clonotype comes from a man aged 18 to 29 in good health. Sequencing input: naive CD4+ T cells sorted from blood. Subset reported: CD45RA+ positively selected.

The chain's CDR3 is CASSYRTSVDNEQFF. CDR3 sequence (DNA): TGTGCCAGCAGTTATAGGACTAGCGTCGACAATGAGCAGTTCTTC. The V and J genes are TRBV6-5 and TRBJ2-1; TRBD2 agrees at 9 bases. The CDR3 consists of 15 residues. The V segment lost 3 bases and the J segment 5 bases; nucleotides outside the gene matches: 5. Germline V gives CDR1 MNHEY, CDR2 SVGAGI.